This T cell receptor (beta chain) was documented in a study of blood T cell repertoires in COVID-19. In the study overall: Material from acute and convalescent COVID-19 was sourced from the United States, Italy and Spain. The cDNA or gDNA used as material had been derived from T cells, B-cell-depleted T cells, or PBMCs.

Enrolled during active infection, Seattle patients were then followed longitudinally. V gave up 7 bases and J gave up 4 bases, with 22 bases separating them. The length of the CDR3 is 16 residues. In germline, CDR1 is MDHEN, CDR2 SYDVKM. Original data processing: By means of reference gene primer amplification, nucleated cell counts were estimated. Clones were sequenced by immunoSEQ multiplex PCR, and TCRdb holds only the in-frame ones, with some missing. Clone size and V and J calls were adopted from that table, with D and trimming inferred from the DNA. Of around 150,000 clones in the sample, about 90% were seen once.

This rearrangement joins TRBV28 to TRBJ2-5; tentatively, D is TRBD1 (5 bases). The receptor's source is a man aged 25 to 40 with COVID-19, enrolled during active disease. The material sequenced was peripheral blood. The CDR3: CASNTHRSREGETQYF. DNA of the CDR3: TGTGCCAGCAATACTCACCGAAGCAGGGAAGGAGAGACCCAGTACTTC.